These 7 T cell receptor beta chains were all obtained from the same sample, sequenced in a study of memory CD4+ T cells and cytomegalovirus serostatus. Single viable CD3+CD4+CD8-CD45RO+ cells were sorted as the memory CD4+ T cells. Some clones are missing from TCRdb's copy, which holds only in-frame ones; the method was immunoSEQ multiplex PCR. The sample shows around 54,000 clones, about 70% of them seen only once. The sequencing input was memory CD4+ T cells from blood. Source of these receptors: an adult in good health and CMV-seropositive.

V and J are TRBV6-5 and TRBJ2-3; D is unresolved. V was clipped by 6 bases and J by 6 bases, with 13 bases between them. The CDR3 runs to 13 residues. CDR1 is MNHEY and CDR2 is SVGAGI in the germline V gene. The CDR3 protein is CASRTSRADTQYF. The CDR3 bases are TGTGCCAGCAGAACCTCAAGGGCGGATACGCAGTATTTT.

The chain links TRBV28 to TRBJ2-2, with TRBD1 matching 9 bases. This CDR3 comprises 17 residues. Germline V lookup: CDR1 MDHEN, CDR2 SYDVKM. Germline trimming cut 5 bases from V and 7 bases from J; bases unmatched to any gene: 14. CDR3 amino acids: CASSPGGWDREYGELFF. The DNA of the CDR3 is TGTGCCAGCAGTCCGGGGGGATGGGACAGGGAATACGGGGAGCTGTTTTTT.

This clone came up a few times. The chain links TRBV19 to TRBJ1-3; unclear D gene. The germline V gene has CDR1 LNHDA and CDR2 SQIVND (reference sequence). Trimming stripped 5 bases from V and 4 bases from J, with 12 bases between. The CDR3 has 14 residues. The CDR3, as DNA: TGTGCCAGTAGTTACGGGCAGGACGGAAACACCATATATTTT. This sequence encodes CASSYGQDGNTIYF.

The chain joins TRBV11-3 to TRBJ1-4; D is perhaps TRBD1 (6 bases). Germline V CDR1 and CDR2: SGHNT, YENEEA. The V end lost 5 bases, the J end lost 5 bases, and 12 bases lay between the germline ends. The CDR3 loop spans 14 amino acids. In DNA, the CDR3 is TGTGCCAGCAGCCCCGGACAGCTGAATGAAAAACTGTTTTTT. Translating it yields CASSPGQLNEKLFF.

This chain connects TRBV11-3 to TRBJ2-1; D may be TRBD2 (5 bases). From germline, CDR1 is SGHNT and CDR2 YENEEA. The CDR3 is 15 amino acids. V gave up 2 bases and J gave up 8 bases, with 16 bases separating them. The CDR3 sequence: CASSLKRSLGDEQFF. The CDR3 DNA follows: TGTGCCAGCAGCTTAAAGAGGTCGCTCGGGGATGAGCAGTTCTTC.

The chain recombines TRBV11-1 with TRBJ2-5, with D unresolved. The CDR3 loop spans 12 amino acids. V lost 1 base, J lost 5 bases, and 5 bases lay in between. CDR1 is SGHAT, CDR2 FQDESV, per germline (reference sequence). CDR3 residues: CASSLDIETQYF. DNA for the CDR3: TGTGCCAGCAGCTTAGACATTGAGACCCAGTACTTC.

The chain combines TRBV5-1 with TRBJ2-5, with D uncertain. V was pared by 0 bases and J by 3 bases, with 12 bases between. Germline loops: CDR1 SGHRS, CDR2 YFSETQ. This CDR3 is built from 15 residues. This CDR3 reads CASSLGTAVEETQYF. DNA for the CDR3: TGCGCCAGCAGCTTGGGGACGGCGGTCGAAGAGACCCAGTACTTC.